This is a list of T cell receptor beta chains from one sample in a study of blood T cell repertoires in COVID-19. Sequencing was performed with immunoSEQ multiplex PCR; in TCRdb, only in-frame clones are kept and a portion is missing. This sample has around 60,000 clones; about 76% occur once, and the top ten carry about 34%. The sequenced material came from peripheral blood. These receptors were collected from a human donor in a cohort sampled during active COVID-19. CDR3s include the opening cysteine and the closing phenylalanine or tryptophan. The D gene is left open where the match is weak. Size is omitted from some rows. Given values are once, few, many or a class for expanded clones.

j_call: TRBJ2-7; d_call: TRBD2; clone_size: .; v_call: TRBV7-9; cdr3_nt: TGTGCCAGCAGCTTACGGGGGGTCTCCTACGAGCAGTACTTC; cdr3_aa: CASSLRGVSYEQYF
j_call: TRBJ2-1; d_call: TRBD2; clone_size: .; v_call: TRBV29-1; cdr3_nt: TGCAGCGCTTTGGCAGTAGCGGGCGACAATGAGCAGTTCTTC; cdr3_aa: CSALAVAGDNEQFF
j_call: TRBJ1-1; d_call: .; clone_size: .; v_call: TRBV2; cdr3_nt: TGTGCCAGCAGGGCCACGGCAGGGGCTGAAGCTTTCTTT; cdr3_aa: CASRATAGAEAFF
j_call: TRBJ2-3; d_call: .; clone_size: .; v_call: TRBV7-9; cdr3_nt: TGTGCCAGCAGCAAAGACAGATACACAGATACGCAGTATTTT; cdr3_aa: CASSKDRYTDTQYF
j_call: TRBJ2-7; d_call: .; clone_size: .; v_call: TRBV18; cdr3_nt: TGTGCCAGCTCACAATTCCGGGAATCCTACGAGCAGTACTTC; cdr3_aa: CASSQFRESYEQYF
j_call: TRBJ2-2; d_call: .; clone_size: .; v_call: TRBV4-1; cdr3_nt: TGCGCCAGCAGCCGCCCGGTAGTATCCGGGGAGCTGTTTTTT; cdr3_aa: CASSRPVVSGELFF
j_call: TRBJ1-2; d_call: TRBD1; clone_size: many; v_call: TRBV18; cdr3_nt: TGTGCCAGCTCCCGACAGGGGGAGAATGGCTACACCTTC; cdr3_aa: CASSRQGENGYTF
j_call: TRBJ2-7; d_call: .; clone_size: .; v_call: TRBV3-1/TRBV3-2; cdr3_nt: TGTGCCAGCAGCCAAGGGGCAGGGGCCCCCTACGAGCAGTACTTC; cdr3_aa: CASSQGAGAPYEQYF
j_call: TRBJ1-1; d_call: .; clone_size: .; v_call: TRBV20-1; cdr3_nt: TGCAGTGCTAGATCAGGGGTTGAAGCTTTCTTT; cdr3_aa: CSARSGVEAFF
j_call: TRBJ1-1; d_call: TRBD1; clone_size: many; v_call: TRBV5-4; cdr3_nt: TGTGCCAGCAGCGAACGACAGGGACAGTTGAACACTGAAGCTTTCTTT; cdr3_aa: CASSERQGQLNTEAFF
j_call: TRBJ1-4; d_call: .; clone_size: .; v_call: TRBV3-1/TRBV3-2; cdr3_nt: TGTGCCAGCAGCCCGGTGGCACCCGGGAGTAGGGCTGAAAAACTGTTTTTT; cdr3_aa: CASSPVAPGSRAEKLFF
j_call: TRBJ1-3; d_call: TRBD1; clone_size: .; v_call: TRBV30; cdr3_nt: TGTGCCTGTGCCCCCCGGACAGGGTCGATAAGAAACACCATATATTTT; cdr3_aa: CACAPRTGSIRNTIYF
j_call: TRBJ2-1; d_call: TRBD2; clone_size: .; v_call: TRBV27; cdr3_nt: TGTGCCAGCAGTTTATCTGGACTAGCCGGCAATGAGCAGTTCTTC; cdr3_aa: CASSLSGLAGNEQFF
j_call: TRBJ1-1; d_call: TRBD1; clone_size: .; v_call: TRBV5-1; cdr3_nt: TGCGCCAGCAGCTGGGCACAGGGGGGAGGCACTGAAGCTTTCTTT; cdr3_aa: CASSWAQGGGTEAFF
j_call: TRBJ1-2; d_call: TRBD1; clone_size: .; v_call: TRBV6-4; cdr3_nt: TGTGCCAGCAGTGAGGGGACAGGGGATCTACGCTATGGCTACACCTTC; cdr3_aa: CASSEGTGDLRYGYTF
j_call: TRBJ1-6; d_call: .; clone_size: once; v_call: TRBV30; cdr3_nt: TGTGCCTCTCGCCCCGACTGGGTGGATAATTCACCCCTCCACTTT; cdr3_aa: CASRPDWVDNSPLHF
j_call: TRBJ2-2; d_call: .; clone_size: once; v_call: TRBV7-2; cdr3_nt: TGTGCCAGCAGCTTAGTTGCCGGACAGACCACCGGGGAGCTGTTTTTT; cdr3_aa: CASSLVAGQTTGELFF
j_call: TRBJ1-3; d_call: .; clone_size: .; v_call: TRBV18; cdr3_nt: TGTGCCAGCTCACCTACCGGGGAGTCCTTCTCTGGAAACACCATATATTTT; cdr3_aa: CASSPTGESFSGNTIYF
j_call: TRBJ1-2; d_call: TRBD1; clone_size: .; v_call: TRBV7-2; cdr3_nt: TGTGCCAGCAGCGGTAGACAGGGGTATAACTATGGCTACACCTTC; cdr3_aa: CASSGRQGYNYGYTF
j_call: TRBJ2-7; d_call: .; clone_size: .; v_call: TRBV3-1/TRBV3-2; cdr3_nt: TGTGCCAGCAGCCAAGATCCTCGAGACATCGGTGAGCAGTACTTC; cdr3_aa: CASSQDPRDIGEQYF
j_call: TRBJ2-5; d_call: .; clone_size: few; v_call: TRBV16; cdr3_nt: TGTGCCAGCAGCCAGACAGGTGGCTCCCAAGAGACCCAGTACTTC; cdr3_aa: CASSQTGGSQETQYF
j_call: TRBJ1-1; d_call: .; clone_size: .; v_call: TRBV28; cdr3_nt: TGTGCCAGCAGTTTTTCAGTTGCAATGAACACTGAAGCTTTCTTT; cdr3_aa: CASSFSVAMNTEAFF
j_call: TRBJ1-2; d_call: .; clone_size: .; v_call: TRBV7-9; cdr3_nt: TGTGCCAGCAGCTCGGACACCTATGGCTACACCTTC; cdr3_aa: CASSSDTYGYTF
j_call: TRBJ2-3; d_call: TRBD1; clone_size: .; v_call: TRBV24-1; cdr3_nt: TGTGCCACCAGTGATCCCACAGGGGCGACAGATACGCAGTATTTT; cdr3_aa: CATSDPTGATDTQYF
j_call: TRBJ1-3; d_call: .; clone_size: .; v_call: TRBV4-1; cdr3_nt: TGCGCCAGCAGCCAGGGCCTCGGACAGACGATCTCTGGAAACACCATATATTTT; cdr3_aa: CASSQGLGQTISGNTIYF
j_call: TRBJ2-7; d_call: TRBD1; clone_size: once; v_call: TRBV5-1; cdr3_nt: TGCGCCAGCAGATACTCGGACAGGGCATCCTACGAGCAGTACTTC; cdr3_aa: CASRYSDRASYEQYF
j_call: TRBJ1-1; d_call: .; clone_size: .; v_call: TRBV23-1; cdr3_nt: TGCGCCAGCAGTCAATCCGGGGGGAGGGCTGAAGCTTTCTTT; cdr3_aa: CASSQSGGRAEAFF
j_call: TRBJ2-1; d_call: TRBD2; clone_size: .; v_call: TRBV7-6; cdr3_nt: TGTGCCAGCAGCTTAGCAGGGCGGGGGGCCTACAATGAGCAGTTCTTC; cdr3_aa: CASSLAGRGAYNEQFF
j_call: TRBJ2-2; d_call: TRBD1; clone_size: .; v_call: TRBV19; cdr3_nt: TGTGCCAGTAGTAGGGACAGGGTTACCGGGGAGCTGTTTTTT; cdr3_aa: CASSRDRVTGELFF
j_call: TRBJ1-2; d_call: .; clone_size: .; v_call: TRBV14; cdr3_nt: TGTGCCAGCAGCCAAGCGGTAGGGGGTTATGGCTACACCTTC; cdr3_aa: CASSQAVGGYGYTF
j_call: TRBJ1-2; d_call: TRBD1; clone_size: .; v_call: TRBV10-3; cdr3_nt: TGTGCCATCAGTGAGAGGGACAGGGGTCTTTATGGCTACACCTTC; cdr3_aa: CAISERDRGLYGYTF
j_call: TRBJ2-4; d_call: .; clone_size: .; v_call: TRBV19; cdr3_nt: TGTGCCAGCCTGGGCCTCGAAAGGAACATTCAGTACTTC; cdr3_aa: CASLGLERNIQYF
j_call: TRBJ2-4; d_call: .; clone_size: .; v_call: TRBV28; cdr3_nt: TGTGCCAGCAGTTTTAGGGGGGGAAACATTCAGTACTTC; cdr3_aa: CASSFRGGNIQYF
j_call: TRBJ2-3; d_call: .; clone_size: .; v_call: TRBV5-1; cdr3_nt: TGCGCCAGCAGCTTGGACAGGGGGGGAGATACGCAGTATTTT; cdr3_aa: CASSLDRGGDTQYF
j_call: TRBJ2-5; d_call: TRBD1; clone_size: .; v_call: TRBV10-3; cdr3_nt: TGTGCCATCAGACCGGGGACAGGACCCACGGAGACCCAGTACTTC; cdr3_aa: CAIRPGTGPTETQYF
j_call: TRBJ2-7; d_call: .; clone_size: .; v_call: TRBV12-5; cdr3_nt: TGTGCTAGTGGTTTGGCTGCAGGGATGGAGCAGTACTTC; cdr3_aa: CASGLAAGMEQYF
j_call: TRBJ2-3; d_call: .; clone_size: .; v_call: TRBV2; cdr3_nt: TGTGCCAGCAGTGAAGCGTGGGCCACAGATACGCAGTATTTT; cdr3_aa: CASSEAWATDTQYF
j_call: TRBJ2-5; d_call: TRBD2; clone_size: .; v_call: TRBV7-9; cdr3_nt: TGTGCCAGCAGCAGAGGGGTTAGCGGGAGAAAAGAGACCCAGTACTTC; cdr3_aa: CASSRGVSGRKETQYF
j_call: TRBJ2-1; d_call: TRBD2; clone_size: .; v_call: TRBV10-2; cdr3_nt: TGCGCCAGCAGTGTGAATGACTTGACTAGCGAATACAATGAGCAGTTCTTC; cdr3_aa: CASSVNDLTSEYNEQFF
j_call: TRBJ2-3; d_call: .; clone_size: .; v_call: TRBV9; cdr3_nt: TGTGCCAGCAGCGTAGGGGGGCGCACAGATACGCAGTATTTT; cdr3_aa: CASSVGGRTDTQYF
j_call: TRBJ1-2; d_call: .; clone_size: .; v_call: TRBV11-2; cdr3_nt: TGTGCCAGCAGCCTACCCCCGGCTAACTATGGCTACACCTTC; cdr3_aa: CASSLPPANYGYTF
j_call: TRBJ1-2; d_call: TRBD1; clone_size: .; v_call: TRBV3-1/TRBV3-2; cdr3_nt: TGTGCCAGCAGCCAAACAGGGGAATCTAACTATGGCTACACCTTC; cdr3_aa: CASSQTGESNYGYTF
j_call: TRBJ2-7; d_call: TRBD1; clone_size: .; v_call: TRBV5-1; cdr3_nt: TGCGCCAGCAGCTGGGGGGACAGGGGGCAGTTCGAGCAGTACTTC; cdr3_aa: CASSWGDRGQFEQYF
j_call: TRBJ2-1; d_call: TRBD2; clone_size: once; v_call: TRBV7-9; cdr3_nt: TGTGCCAGCAGCCTTAGCGGGGGGGCAAGGGAGCAGTTCTTC; cdr3_aa: CASSLSGGAREQFF
j_call: TRBJ2-1; d_call: .; clone_size: .; v_call: TRBV19; cdr3_nt: TGTGCCAGTAGCCAGAAGCTGACATCCTACAATGAGCAGTTCTTC; cdr3_aa: CASSQKLTSYNEQFF
j_call: TRBJ2-7; d_call: .; clone_size: .; v_call: TRBV7-8; cdr3_nt: TGTGCCAGCAGCTTAGCCAGGGCCTACGAGCAGTACTTC; cdr3_aa: CASSLARAYEQYF
j_call: TRBJ1-3; d_call: .; clone_size: few; v_call: TRBV7-9; cdr3_nt: TGTGCCAGCAACTCCGTTCCTAACTCTGGAAACACCATATATTTT; cdr3_aa: CASNSVPNSGNTIYF
j_call: TRBJ1-1; d_call: .; clone_size: .; v_call: TRBV6-5; cdr3_nt: TGTGCCCCATCCCCACAGGTTATGAACACTGAAGCTTTCTTT; cdr3_aa: CAPSPQVMNTEAFF
j_call: TRBJ1-2; d_call: TRBD1; clone_size: many; v_call: TRBV19; cdr3_nt: TGTGCCAGTAACCGGGACAGGGGGAACTATGGCTACACCTTC; cdr3_aa: CASNRDRGNYGYTF